Listed below are T cell receptor beta chains from one sample, sequenced in a study of blood T cell repertoires in COVID-19. Sequencing was performed with immunoSEQ multiplex PCR; in TCRdb, only in-frame clones are kept and a portion is missing. The data contain 180,000 or so clones, around 83% of them singletons. The source material was peripheral blood. These TCRs come from a man aged 18 to 30 with acute or convalescent COVID-19. The conserved cysteine and the conserved F or W are not part of the CDR3 here. The order of the fields is CDR3 protein, CDR3 length, V gene.

CDR3: ASRDGLQETQY
length: 11
V: TRBV23-1

CDR3: ASSLFGRNTGELF
length: 13
V: TRBV27

CDR3: ASSLPGTGVDEQY
length: 13
V: TRBV5-4

CDR3: ASSPRNQPQH
length: 10
V: TRBV5-8

CDR3: ASSSPGQGGEKLF
length: 13
V: TRBV27

CDR3: ASSIQGPFTEAF
length: 12
V: TRBV19

CDR3: ASSQMGGGSSEKLF
length: 14
V: TRBV3-1/TRBV3-2

CDR3: ASSDASGTDTQY
length: 12
V: TRBV7-2

CDR3: ASSSQGAGDQPQH
length: 13
V: TRBV28

CDR3: ASSEMGRGPADTQY
length: 14
V: TRBV6-1

CDR3: ASSPAQGGGNTIY
length: 13
V: TRBV18